Presented here are 30 T cell receptor beta chains from one specimen sequenced in a study of T cell repertoires in cytomegalovirus infection. TCRdb reprocessed the reads via MiXCR and lists one record per CDR3 protein. This table has around 250,000 distinct CDR3 sequences, about 15% appearing once. Input material: CD8+ T cells from PBMCs. The source of these receptors is a human donor in good health (CMV status not recorded). Some clones in this sample may be carry-over from other donors' samples.

This chain joins TRBV28 and TRBJ2-2; maybe TRBD2 (6 bases). The CDR3 runs 16 residues. Germline CDR1 and CDR2: MDHEN and SYDVKM. The germline V and J ends were trimmed by 8 bases and 2 bases, with 18 bases remaining between them. CDR3: CASDAGPIDNTGELFF. The CDR3 DNA reads as TGTGCCAGCGACGCGGGACCGATTGACAACACCGGGGAGCTGTTTTTT.

At least ten counts were recorded for this clonotype. The rearrangement uses TRBV7-9 and TRBJ1-2; weak D call: TRBD1 (6 bases). Trimming shortened V by 5 bases and J by 2 bases, and 12 bases separated the two germline ends. The CDR3 length is 14 residues. The germline CDR1 and CDR2 sequences are SEHNR and FQNEAQ (reference sequence). The CDR3 loop is CASSPRTENYGYTF. The CDR3, as DNA: TGTGCCAGCAGCCCCCGGACAGAAAACTATGGCTACACCTTC. Using reference TRBV7-9 and TRBJ1-2 for the parts outside the CDR3, the full variable domain is DTGVSQNPRHKITKRGQNVTFRCDPISEHNRLYWYRQTLGQGPEFLTYFQNEAQLEKSRLLSDRFSAERPKGSFSTLEIQRTEQGDSAMYLCASSPRTENYGYTFGSGTRLTVV.

For this clonotype: A single base separates this from a much larger clone, so it may be a read error. The chain employs TRBV27 and TRBJ1-4, with no clear D. The CDR3 sequence is 16 residues long. V was pared by 2 bases and J by 6 bases, with 16 bases between. Germline CDR1 and CDR2: MNHEY and SMNVEV (reference sequence). As DNA, the CDR3 is TGTGCCAGCAGTTTACATCAGGAGGCGAATCATGAAAAACTGTTTTTT. It yields the protein CASSLHQEANHEKLFF. The full variable domain, its missing parts supplied by reference TRBV27 and TRBJ1-4, is EAQVTQNPRYLITVTGKKLTVTCSQNMNHEYMSWYRQDPGLGLRQIYYSMNVEVTDKGDVPEGYKVSRKEKRNFPLILESPSPNQTSLYFCASSLHQEANHEKLFFGSGTQLSVL.

This clonotype occurred many times. The gene calls are TRBV7-6 and TRBJ2-2, with D hard to call. Germline CDR1 SGHVS, CDR2 FNYEAQ. V lost 1 base and J 4 bases, leaving 13 bases between the germline ends. CDR3 size: 16 residues. The CDR3 loop reads CASSLGRSLPTGELFF. As DNA, the CDR3 is TGTGCCAGCAGCTTAGGTCGCTCGCTTCCCACCGGGGAGCTGTTTTTT. The full variable domain, in which reference TRBV7-6 and TRBJ2-2 provide the parts outside the CDR3, is GAGVSQSPRYKVTKRGQDVALRCDPISGHVSLYWYRQALGQGPEFLTYFNYEAQQDKSGLPNDRFSAERPEGSISTLTIQRTEQRDSAMYRCASSLGRSLPTGELFFGEGSRLTVL.

This clonotype was counted only a few times. The genes are TRBV6-6 and TRBJ2-5; TRBD1 is a possible D gene (6 bases). Germline V lookup: CDR1 MNHNY, CDR2 SVGAGI (reference sequence). The V gene lost 0 bases and the J gene lost 2 bases, with 13 bases spanning the gap. CDR3 length equals 16 residues. The CDR3 reads CASSYSLGQGQETQYF. CDR3 DNA sequence: TGTGCCAGCAGTTACTCGCTGGGGCAGGGGCAAGAGACCCAGTACTTC.

The rearrangement uses TRBV4-1 and TRBJ1-2; 8 bases map to TRBD1. J gave up 4 bases and V 3 bases, and 4 bases lay outside the gene matches. The CDR3 runs 14 residues. CDR1 MGHRA and CDR2 YSYEKL come from the germline V gene. The CDR3 sequence is CASSHEDRVYGYTF. CDR3 nucleotide sequence: TGCGCCAGCAGCCACGAGGACAGGGTCTATGGCTACACCTTC.

Written as DNA, the CDR3 is TGTGCCACCAGCTACTCCCTTTTGGGGGGGGCCGGAGATACGCAGTATTTT. It specifies CATSYSLLGGAGDTQYF. The chain is built from TRBV15 and TRBJ2-3, with D possibly being TRBD2 (7 bases). Germline V gene lookup returns CDR1 LNHNV and CDR2 YYDKDF (reference sequence). This CDR3 has 17 residues. V was clipped by 5 bases and J by 5 bases, with 23 bases between them.

The chain is built from TRBV5-4 and TRBJ1-6; TRBD1 agrees at 7 bases. Per the germline V gene, CDR1 is SGHNT and CDR2 is YYREEE (reference sequence). CDR3 size: 15 residues. The ends lost 5 bases at V and 6 bases at J; junction bases unmatched: 8. CDR3 bases: TGTGCCAGCAGGACGAATACAGGGGTTAATTCACCCCTCCACTTT. Translation gives CASRTNTGVNSPLHF.

The chain is built from TRBV6-6 and TRBJ1-4; TRBD1 agrees at 7 bases. The V gene end was trimmed by 5 bases and the J gene end by 8 bases; junction bases not matched to a gene: 14. The CDR3 contains 16 residues. The germline V gene encodes CDR1 MNHNY and CDR2 SVGAGI (reference sequence). CDR3 coding DNA: TGTGCCAGCAGTCACCTACAGGGGAAGGAATACGAAAAACTGTTTTTT. This sequence encodes CASSHLQGKEYEKLFF.

The chain carries TRBV6-2 or TRBV6-3 and TRBJ2-3; D is perhaps TRBD1 (5 bases). Trimming pared 5 bases from V and 3 bases from J, leaving 15 bases between. This CDR3 is built from 15 residues. CDR1 and CDR2 (germline): MNHEY, SVGEGT. The CDR3 sequence is CASSRYRLGTDTQYF. The CDR3 DNA reads TGTGCCAGCAGTAGATACAGGCTTGGGACAGATACGCAGTATTTT.

This clonotype occurred many times. The genes are TRBV7-9 and TRBJ2-3; TRBD2 might be the D (5 bases). Trimming removed 4 bases at V and 1 base at J, with 12 bases between. Germline V gene data show CDR1 as SEHNR and CDR2 as FQNEAQ (reference sequence). This CDR3 is built from 15 residues. CDR3 in DNA: TGTGCCAGCAGCTCCCCTTCGGAGGGCACAGATACGCAGTATTTT. This gives the protein CASSSPSEGTDTQYF.

The rearrangement links TRBV6-8 to TRBJ2-3; 11 bases agree with TRBD2. The trim removed 5 bases at V and 4 bases at J, leaving 14 bases unmatched. CDR3 length: 18 residues. The germline V gene encodes CDR1 MNHGY and CDR2 SAAAGT. The CDR3 loop is CASSPQTGSGGAADTQYF. DNA for the CDR3: TGTGCCAGCAGTCCCCAAACGGGTAGCGGGGGGGCCGCAGATACGCAGTATTTT.

This clonotype occurred a few times. The V gene is TRBV6-1, the J gene TRBJ1-1; maybe TRBD1 (6 bases). This CDR3 is built from 14 residues. The germline V and J ends were trimmed by 0 bases and 8 bases, with 13 bases remaining between them. Germline V gene lookup returns CDR1 MNHNS and CDR2 SASEGT. As DNA, the CDR3 is TGTGCCAGCAGTGAAGCCTGGACAGACTCAGAAGCTTTCTTT. It yields the protein CASSEAWTDSEAFF.

Only a few counts were recorded for this clonotype. This chain connects TRBV4-1 to TRBJ1-1, with 7 bases lining up with TRBD1. This CDR3 contains 19 residues. CDR1 and CDR2 from the germline V gene are MGHRA and YSYEKL. V lost 1 base, J lost 0 bases, and 14 bases stayed unmatched. CDR3 residues: CASSQVFIRIGTVNTEAFF. For the CDR3, the DNA is TGCGCCAGCAGCCAAGTCTTCATTCGCATCGGGACAGTGAACACTGAAGCTTTCTTT.

This clonotype occurred a few times. J is TRBJ2-1 and V is TRBV27; 7 bases line up with TRBD2. Germline V gene sequence: CDR1 MNHEY, CDR2 SMNVEV (reference sequence). J lost 6 bases, V lost 3 bases, and 8 bases had no gene match. The CDR3 loop spans 15 amino acids. CDR3 sequence (DNA): TGTGCCAGCAGTTTTTTGACGGGGGGAATCAATGAGCAGTTCTTC. Translating it yields CASSFLTGGINEQFF.

This chain joins TRBV14 and TRBJ2-7; tentatively, D is TRBD1 (6 bases). The CDR3 runs 13 residues. Germline V gene lookup returns CDR1 SGHDN and CDR2 FVKESK. V was clipped by 4 bases and J by 3 bases, with 10 bases between them. Here the CDR3 DNA reads TGTGCCAGCAGCCCCAGGGGTTTCTACGAGCAGTACTTC. This sequence encodes CASSPRGFYEQYF.

This clonotype was counted at least ten times. This chain connects TRBV10-3 to TRBJ2-1; 12 nucleotides line up with TRBD1. The germline V gene encodes CDR1 ENHRY and CDR2 SYGVKD. V gave up 0 bases and J gave up 8 bases; unmatched junction bases: 8. The CDR3 extends over 17 amino acids. The CDR3 nucleotides read TGTGCCATCAGTGAGTCTGGCGGGACAGGGGGCGTGTATGAGCAGTTCTTC. It yields the protein CAISESGGTGGVYEQFF.

This clonotype was found many times. The gene calls are TRBV15 and TRBJ2-5; D call uncertain. This CDR3 has 13 amino acids. Trimming shortened V by 7 bases and J by 4 bases, and 13 bases separated the two germline ends. Germline V gene sequence: CDR1 LNHNV, CDR2 YYDKDF (reference sequence). The CDR3 loop reads CATTWTAGETQYF. CDR3 DNA sequence: TGTGCCACCACTTGGACCGCTGGAGAGACCCAGTACTTC.

The chain couples TRBV7-9 to TRBJ1-3; D may be TRBD1 (6 bases). Trimming stripped 5 bases from V and 8 bases from J, with 16 bases between. The germline gives CDR1 SEHNR, CDR2 FQNEAQ (reference sequence). The CDR3 sequence is 14 residues long. CDR3 nucleotide sequence: TGTGCCAGCAGCCTAACCGGGACACTTCACACCATATATTTT. Amino acid sequence: CASSLTGTLHTIYF.

The V call is TRBV11-2, the J call TRBJ2-5; D gene ambiguous. Trimming removed 2 bases at V and 2 bases at J, with 9 bases between. The CDR3 totals 14 residues. The germline gives CDR1 SGHAT, CDR2 FQNNGV. DNA of the CDR3: TGTGCCAGCAGCTTATCGCCACGTCAAGAGACCCAGTACTTC. Encoded protein: CASSLSPRQETQYF. The full variable domain, in which reference TRBV11-2 and TRBJ2-5 provide the parts outside the CDR3, is EAGVAQSPRYKIIEKRQSVAFWCNPISGHATLYWYQQILGQGPKLLIQFQNNGVVDDSQLPKDRFSAERLKGVDSTLKIQPAKLEDSAVYLCASSLSPRQETQYFGPGTRLLVL.

Remarks on this clonotype: A read error may explain this, as a much larger clone is one base away. Because the CDR3 is missing its conserved closing phenylalanine or tryptophan, this is likely a read error. The CDR3 region has the DNA TGTGCCAGCAGCAATCCGGCTTTGAGGTACTACGAGCAGTACTCC. Translating gives CASSNPALRYYEQYS. The chain carries TRBV7-2 and TRBJ2-7; D gene ambiguous. Deletions cut 5 bases from V and 3 bases from J, with 17 bases between. Germline lookup yields CDR1 SGHTA and CDR2 FQGNSA. The CDR3 loop spans 15 amino acids.

This clonotype has a single count. The V gene is TRBV6-2 or TRBV6-3, the J gene TRBJ2-7; D tentatively reads TRBD1 or TRBD2 (6 bases each). V lost 4 bases, J lost 3 bases, and 13 bases lay in between. From germline, CDR1 is MNHEY and CDR2 SVGEGT. This CDR3 region has 14 residues. CDR3 DNA: TGTGCCAGCAGTTCATGGGGGGCAGGCTACGAGCAGTACTTC. Protein product: CASSSWGAGYEQYF.

This clonotype was detected only a few times. This chain joins TRBV14 and TRBJ1-1; D uncertain. V lost 4 bases to trimming and J lost 1 base, with 10 bases between them. CDR3 size: 14 residues. The germline CDR1 and CDR2 sequences are SGHDN and FVKESK. CDR3 in amino acids: CASSPLRSNTEAFF. The DNA of the CDR3 is TGTGCCAGCAGCCCCCTCAGGTCGAACACTGAAGCTTTCTTT.

This clonotype was found many times. The CDR3 sequence is CASNPMDRDRLGSPLHF. The CDR3 nucleotides are TGTGCCAGCAACCCCATGGACAGGGATCGATTAGGATCACCCCTCCACTTT. This chain uses TRBV6-6 with TRBJ1-6; TRBD1 matches at 8 bases. V was clipped by 7 bases and J by 10 bases; unmatched bases: 18. The germline V gene encodes CDR1 MNHNY and CDR2 SVGAGI (reference sequence). This CDR3 region has 17 residues.

This clonotype was counted a few times. The V and J genes are TRBV19 and TRBJ2-3, with 13 bases that match TRBD2. Germline V gene lookup returns CDR1 LNHDA and CDR2 SQIVND (reference sequence). V gave up 5 bases and J gave up 7 bases; unmatched junction bases: 9. The CDR3 runs 16 residues. The CDR3 loop reads CASSSRTSGGLYTQYF. As DNA, the CDR3 is TGTGCCAGTAGTTCCCGGACTAGCGGGGGACTTTATACGCAGTATTTT. The full variable domain, completed using reference TRBV19 and TRBJ2-3, is DGGITQSPKYLFRKEGQNVTLSCEQNLNHDAMYWYRQDPGQGLRLIYYSQIVNDFQKGDIAEGYSVSREKKESFPLTVTSAQKNPTAFYLCASSSRTSGGLYTQYFGPGTRLTVL.

The chain carries TRBV4-1 and TRBJ1-1; tentatively, D is TRBD1 (5 bases). V was pared by 0 bases and J by 3 bases, with 20 bases between. The CDR3 has 18 amino acids. In germline, CDR1 is MGHRA, CDR2 YSYEKL. This CDR3 is CASSQDSRDVFVDTEAFF. CDR3 bases: TGCGCCAGCAGCCAAGATAGCAGGGATGTCTTTGTGGACACTGAAGCTTTCTTT.

This clonotype was counted a few times. The chain carries TRBV11-3 and TRBJ2-1; TRBD2 aligns across 7 bases. This CDR3 has 15 amino acids. With 5 bases clipped from V and 1 base from J, the junction kept 5 bases outside the gene matches. Germline V lookup: CDR1 SGHNT, CDR2 YENEEA. CDR3 loop: CASSQTSSSYNEQFF. As DNA, the CDR3 is TGTGCCAGCAGCCAGACTAGCAGTTCCTACAATGAGCAGTTCTTC.

This clonotype was recorded at least ten times. The chain couples TRBV7-2 to TRBJ1-1; D gene ambiguous. The V gene's germline CDR1 is SGHTA and CDR2 FQGNSA. The CDR3 loop spans 12 amino acids. The V end lost 4 bases, the J end lost 1 base, and 4 bases lay between the germline ends. The CDR3 sequence: CASSYQNTEAFF. As DNA, the CDR3 is TGTGCCAGCAGCTATCAGAACACTGAAGCTTTCTTT.

This chain uses TRBV19 with TRBJ2-2; 11 bases map to TRBD1. Germline CDR1 and CDR2: LNHDA and SQIVND (reference sequence). The CDR3 consists of 15 residues. Unmatched junction bases numbered 7, after V lost 6 bases and J lost 7 bases. The CDR3 is CASRPDRGLVGELFF. The CDR3 nucleotides are TGTGCCAGTAGGCCGGACAGGGGGCTCGTCGGGGAGCTGTTTTTT.

This clonotype showed up many times. The chain employs TRBV7-2 and TRBJ2-1; tentatively, D is TRBD2 (5 bases). Trimming took off 1 base at V and 6 bases at J, with 7 bases between the two ends. The V gene's germline CDR1 is SGHTA and CDR2 FQGNSA. The CDR3 runs 13 residues. Written as DNA, the CDR3 is TGTGCCAGCAGCTTAGGAGGGTCCAATGAGCAGTTCTTC. Its translation: CASSLGGSNEQFF.